This T cell receptor beta chain was sequenced for a study of OX40 agonist ivuxolimab in advanced cancers. As for the study more broadly: Ivuxolimab was an agonistic, fully human IgG2 monoclonal antibody directed against OX40 (CD134), a costimulatory receptor. Intravenous ivuxolimab was administered to patients every 2 weeks at six dose levels: 0.01, 0.1, 0.3, 1.5, 3 and 10 mg/kg. Of the 50 to 55 dose-escalation patients, hepatocellular carcinoma was present in roughly 19, melanoma in around 15, renal cell carcinoma in 9 and head and neck cancer in 9. In the dose-escalation cohort, over 65% of patients were male, and the mean age was about 55 years, with a range of roughly 23 to 85. Prior anti-PD-1, anti-PD-L1 or anti-CTLA-4 therapy was permitted, and checkpoint inhibitors had been received by about two fifths of dose-escalation patients. Partial responses occurred in three dose-escalation patients: two with cutaneous melanoma and one with hepatocellular carcinoma. The purpose of peripheral TCRbeta sequencing was to test whether ivuxolimab changed TCR sequence diversity and led to clonal T-cell expansion. The paper covers the monotherapy dose-escalation part of the phase I ivuxolimab trial, which included N ≈ 54 patients. The study at large found these results: Low levels of normalized T-cell clonal expansion were also seen in some patients who did not respond. Partial responders in the 0.1-3.0 mg/kg groups had among the lowest normalized peripheral clonal expansion, especially among CD8+ T cells. At doses of 0.1 to 3.0 mg/kg, clonal expansion of both CD4+ and CD8+ T cells in blood was seen between baseline and week 6. The antigen specificity of the clonally expanded peripheral T cells was not determined. After ivuxolimab, CD8+ T cells had more expanded clones than CD4+ T cells on average.

Genomic DNA was extracted from sorted cells for sequencing of the TCRbeta CDR3 region. TCRbeta CDR3 regions were sequenced using the immunoSEQ Assay. TCRdb mirrors the immuneACCESS table, restricted to in-frame sequences. Some clones are absent from its copies; in checked studies, under half trace to an unresolved V gene, and the reason for the others is unknown. The sample contains some 80,000 clones, more than 75% of them found a single time. Jointly, the top ten make up approximately 0.54% of the sample. On this clone: No antigen is known for it. Base qualities were left out, and no much larger clone turns up one base away.

The trial excluded patients who had a history of autoimmune disease or who were on systemic immunosuppression. In every dose cohort, peripheral blood was drawn for TCR sequencing at baseline, cycle 4 day 1, and cycle 7 day 1. The samples were drawn from a first-in-human, open-label, multicenter phase I dose-escalation trial of ivuxolimab. Adults with locally advanced or metastatic melanoma, renal cell, hepatocellular, or head and neck squamous cell carcinoma were enrolled in the trial. Before TCR sequencing, CD4+ T cells and CD8+ T cells were sorted from peripheral blood as separate populations. Sequenced material: CD4+ or CD8+ T cells sorted from blood, taken in a trial of the OX40 agonist ivuxolimab. The origin of this receptor is an adult with an advanced solid tumor such as melanoma, head and neck, liver or kidney cancer.

Here is the DNA: TGTGCCAGCAGCTCTGGCGTGCACGCCTACAATGAGCAGTTCTTC. Its protein product is CASSSGVHAYNEQFF. The V gene is TRBV7-9 and the J gene is TRBJ2-1, with no confidently assigned D gene. The germline V gene (reference sequence) yields SEHNR for CDR1 and FQNEAQ for CDR2. The junction carries 12 bases between V and J, which are trimmed by 4 bases and 2 bases respectively. The CDR3 numbers 15 residues from cysteine through phenylalanine. The CDR3 DNA has 45 bases and is translated from base 1. When the CDR3 is completed using the reference TRBV7-9 and TRBJ2-1 genes on either side, the full variable domain is DTGVSQNPRHKITKRGQNVTFRCDPISEHNRLYWYRQTLGQGPEFLTYFQNEAQLEKSRLLSDRFSAERPKGSFSTLEIQRTEQGDSAMYLCASSSGVHAYNEQFFGPGTRLTVL.